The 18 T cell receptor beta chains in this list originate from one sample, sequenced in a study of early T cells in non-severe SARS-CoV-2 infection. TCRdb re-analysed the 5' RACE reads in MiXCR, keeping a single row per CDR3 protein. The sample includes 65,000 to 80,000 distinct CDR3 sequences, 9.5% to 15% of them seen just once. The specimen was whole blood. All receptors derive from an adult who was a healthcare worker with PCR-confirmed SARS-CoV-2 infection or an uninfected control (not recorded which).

CDR3 DNA sequence: TGTGCCAGCAGCGGCCGGCGCGGGACTTACACAGATACGCAGTATTTT. This sequence encodes CASSGRRGTYTDTQYF. The chain employs TRBV7-2 and TRBJ2-3; D possibly corresponds to TRBD2 (6 bases). CDR3 length: 16 amino acids. Between the trimmed V and J ends, which lost 5 bases and 2 bases, there was a span of 17 bases. Per the germline V gene, CDR1 is SGHTA and CDR2 is FQGNSA.

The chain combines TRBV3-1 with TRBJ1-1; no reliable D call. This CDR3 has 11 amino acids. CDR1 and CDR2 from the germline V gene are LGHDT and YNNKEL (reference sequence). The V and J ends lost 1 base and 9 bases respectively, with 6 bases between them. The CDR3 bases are TGTGCCAGCAGCCAAGGCCCGAAAGCTTTCTTT. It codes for CASSQGPKAFF.

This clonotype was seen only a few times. The DNA for the CDR3 is TGCAGCGTTACAACGGGACTAGCGCCCGGGGAGCTGTTTTTT. It specifies CSVTTGLAPGELFF. The gene calls are TRBV29-1 and TRBJ2-2, with 10 bases aligning to TRBD2. CDR3 length: 14 amino acids. The germline CDR1 and CDR2 sequences are SQVTM and ANQGSEA. Losses at the gene ends were 5 bases for V and 6 bases for J; bases not matched to a gene: 6.

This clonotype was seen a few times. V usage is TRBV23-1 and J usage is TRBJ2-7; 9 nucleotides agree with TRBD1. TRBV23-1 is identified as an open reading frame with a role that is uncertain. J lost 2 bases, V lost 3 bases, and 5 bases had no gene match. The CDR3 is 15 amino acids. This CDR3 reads CASSHPGQGTYEQYF. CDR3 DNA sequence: TGCGCCAGCAGTCATCCGGGACAGGGAACCTACGAGCAGTACTTC.

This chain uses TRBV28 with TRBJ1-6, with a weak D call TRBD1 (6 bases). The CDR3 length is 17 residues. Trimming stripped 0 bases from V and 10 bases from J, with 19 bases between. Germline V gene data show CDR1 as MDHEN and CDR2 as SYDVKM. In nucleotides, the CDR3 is TGTGCCAGCAGTTTATGGAGCGCGGTCAGGGGAGGCTCACCCCTCCACTTT. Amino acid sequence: CASSLWSAVRGGSPLHF.

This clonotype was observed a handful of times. CDR3 protein: CATRDRGTGSYEQYF. CDR3 nucleotides: TGTGCCACCCGGGACAGGGGTACCGGTTCCTACGAGCAGTACTTC. The V gene is TRBV7-9, the J gene TRBJ2-7; TRBD1 matches 10 bases. This CDR3 region has 15 residues. Germline CDR1 and CDR2: SEHNR and FQNEAQ (reference sequence). The V segment lost 10 bases and the J segment 1 base; nucleotides outside the gene matches: 10.

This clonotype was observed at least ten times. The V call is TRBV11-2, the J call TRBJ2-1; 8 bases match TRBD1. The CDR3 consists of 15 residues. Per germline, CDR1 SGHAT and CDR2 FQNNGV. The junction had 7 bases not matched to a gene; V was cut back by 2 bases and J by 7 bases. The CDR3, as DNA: TGTGCCAGCAGCTTAACGACAGGGGCGGGGAATGAGCAGTTCTTC. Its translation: CASSLTTGAGNEQFF.

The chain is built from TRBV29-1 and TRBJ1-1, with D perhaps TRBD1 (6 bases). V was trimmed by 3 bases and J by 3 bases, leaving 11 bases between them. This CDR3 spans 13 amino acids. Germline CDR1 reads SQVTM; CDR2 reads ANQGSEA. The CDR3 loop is CSVDGGPYTEAFF. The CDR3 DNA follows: TGCAGCGTTGACGGGGGGCCGTACACTGAAGCTTTCTTT. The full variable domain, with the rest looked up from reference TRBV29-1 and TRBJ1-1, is SAVISQKPSRDICQRGTSLTIQCQVDSQVTMMFWYRQQPGQSLTLIATANQGSEATYESGFVIDKFPISRPNLTFSTLTVSNMSPEDSSIYLCSVDGGPYTEAFFGQGTRLTVV.

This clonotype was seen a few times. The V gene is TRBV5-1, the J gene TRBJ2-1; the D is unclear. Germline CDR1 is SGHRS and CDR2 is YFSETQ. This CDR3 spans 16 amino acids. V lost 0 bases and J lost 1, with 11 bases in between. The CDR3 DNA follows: TGCGCCAGCAGCTTGGGGTTGCCGGGTTCCTACAATGAGCAGTTCTTC. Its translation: CASSLGLPGSYNEQFF.

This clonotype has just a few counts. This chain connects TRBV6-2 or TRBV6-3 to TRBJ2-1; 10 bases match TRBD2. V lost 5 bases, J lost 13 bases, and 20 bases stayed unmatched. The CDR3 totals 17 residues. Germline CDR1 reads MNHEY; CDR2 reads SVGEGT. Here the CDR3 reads CASSNLGKAGGPLEQFF. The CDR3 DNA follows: TGTGCCAGCAGTAATCTGGGCAAAGCGGGAGGGCCATTAGAACAGTTCTTC.

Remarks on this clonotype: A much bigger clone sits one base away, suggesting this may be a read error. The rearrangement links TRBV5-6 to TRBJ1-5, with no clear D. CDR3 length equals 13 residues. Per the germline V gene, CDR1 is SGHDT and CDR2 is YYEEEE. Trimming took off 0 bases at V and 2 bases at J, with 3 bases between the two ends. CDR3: CASSLDGNQPQHF. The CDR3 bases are TGTGCCAGCAGCTTGGACGGCAATCAGCCCCAGCATTTT.

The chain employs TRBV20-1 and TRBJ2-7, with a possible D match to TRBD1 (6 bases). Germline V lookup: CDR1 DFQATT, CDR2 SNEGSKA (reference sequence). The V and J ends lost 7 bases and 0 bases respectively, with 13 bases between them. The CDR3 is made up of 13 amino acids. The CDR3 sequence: CSVRGQSSYEQYF. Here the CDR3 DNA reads TGCAGTGTCAGGGGCCAGAGCTCCTACGAGCAGTACTTC.

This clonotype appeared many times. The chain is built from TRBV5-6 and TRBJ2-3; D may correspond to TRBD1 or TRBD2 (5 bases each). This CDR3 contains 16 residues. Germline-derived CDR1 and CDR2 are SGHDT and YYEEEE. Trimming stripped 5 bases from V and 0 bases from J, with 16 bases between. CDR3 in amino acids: CASSGTGTVSTDTQYF. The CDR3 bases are TGTGCCAGCAGTGGTACCGGGACGGTTAGCACAGATACGCAGTATTTT.

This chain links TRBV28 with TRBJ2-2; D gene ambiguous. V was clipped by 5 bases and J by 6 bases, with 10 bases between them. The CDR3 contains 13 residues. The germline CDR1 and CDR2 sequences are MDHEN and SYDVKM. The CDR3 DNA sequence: TGTGCCAGCAGTCTAGGACGGTCCGGGGAGCTGTTTTTT. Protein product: CASSLGRSGELFF.

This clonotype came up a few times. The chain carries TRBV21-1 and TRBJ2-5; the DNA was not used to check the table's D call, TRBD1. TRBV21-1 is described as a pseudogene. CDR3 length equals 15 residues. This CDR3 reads CASSKRTGIQETQYF. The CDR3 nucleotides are TGTGCCAGCAGCAAACGGACAGGAATACAAGAGACCCAGTACTTC.

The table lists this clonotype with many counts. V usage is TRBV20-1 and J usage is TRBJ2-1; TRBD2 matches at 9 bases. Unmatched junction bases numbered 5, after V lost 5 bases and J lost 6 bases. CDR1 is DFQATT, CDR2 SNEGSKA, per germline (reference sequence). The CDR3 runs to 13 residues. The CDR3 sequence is CSALAGGPNEQFF. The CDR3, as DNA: TGCAGTGCTCTGGCGGGAGGGCCCAATGAGCAGTTCTTC.

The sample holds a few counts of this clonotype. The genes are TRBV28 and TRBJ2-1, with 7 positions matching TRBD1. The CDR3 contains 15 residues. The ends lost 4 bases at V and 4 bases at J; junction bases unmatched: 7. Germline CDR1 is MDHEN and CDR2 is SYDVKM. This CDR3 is CASSSPSTGYNEQFF. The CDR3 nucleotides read TGTGCCAGCAGTTCCCCCTCGACAGGGTACAATGAGCAGTTCTTC.

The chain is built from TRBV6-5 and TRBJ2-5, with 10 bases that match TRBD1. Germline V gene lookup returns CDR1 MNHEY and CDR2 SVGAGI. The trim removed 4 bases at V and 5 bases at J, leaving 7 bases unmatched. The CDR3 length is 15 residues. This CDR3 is CASSSRDRGRETQYF. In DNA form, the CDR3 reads TGTGCCAGCAGTTCCCGGGACAGGGGCCGGGAGACCCAGTACTTC.